This T cell receptor (beta chain) is from a study of blood T cell repertoires in COVID-19. Study-wide context: COVID-19 samples collected from the United States, Italy and Spain covered acute and convalescent phases.

The table came from immunoSEQ multiplex PCR; TCRdb's copy has only in-frame clones and leaves some out. The sample records around 160,000 clones, under 90% being singletons. About this clone: The junction shows a germline mismatch at one end, possibly a read error.

The length of the CDR3 is 13 residues. CDR1 and CDR2 from the germline V gene are LNHDA and SQIVND (reference sequence). The specimen was peripheral blood. The clonotype was recovered from a human donor in a cohort sampled during active COVID-19. J is TRBJ1-4 and V is TRBV19; 7 bases align to TRBD1. This chain's CDR3 is CASSILDVQGRVF. The CDR3 region has the DNA TGTGCCAGTAGTATTTTAGACGTACAGGGGAGAGTATTT.